These 30 T cell receptor beta chains share one sample of origin, sequenced in a study of blood T cell repertoires in COVID-19 (dated by TCRdb to the early 2020s). Library method: the immunoSEQ multiplex PCR assay. TCRdb stores this immuneACCESS table with in-frame sequences only. Part of the clones is absent; in the studies checked, under half of the shortfall reflects unresolved V genes, and no reason is known for the rest. The sample has about 81,000 clones on record, roughly 95% of them singletons. Around 4.7% of the sample rests with the top ten. The sequencing sample was made of peripheral blood. These receptors were collected from a human donor with active COVID-19. The donor label of this sample is uncertain.

A remark on this clone: The sample has other DNA sequences that encode this CDR3 too. V and J are TRBV5-6 and TRBJ2-7; 7 bases line up with TRBD2. Per the germline V gene, CDR1 is SGHDT and CDR2 is YYEEEE. This CDR3 comprises 16 residues. V was pared by 0 bases and J by 3 bases, with 9 bases of the junction left unmatched. This chain's CDR3 is CASSLEHRRGSYEQYF. As DNA, the CDR3 is TGTGCCAGCAGCTTGGAGCATCGTCGCGGGAGCTACGAGCAGTACTTC. Drawing the rest from reference TRBV5-6 and TRBJ2-7, the complete variable domain is DAGVTQSPTHLIKTRGQQVTLRCSPKSGHDTVSWYQQALGQGPQFIFQYYEEEERQRGNFPDRFSGHQFPNYSSELNVNALLLGDSALYLCASSLEHRRGSYEQYFGPGTRLTVT.

The chain carries TRBV11-2 and TRBJ2-7; D call uncertain. Trimming took off 1 base at V and 1 base at J, with 8 bases between the two ends. The CDR3 runs 14 residues. From germline, CDR1 is SGHAT and CDR2 FQNNGV. The CDR3 coding sequence is TGTGCCAGCAGCTTAGTGGGCAGTTCCTACGAGCAGTACTTC. Its protein product is CASSLVGSSYEQYF. Complete variable domain (other parts from reference TRBV11-2 and TRBJ2-7): EAGVAQSPRYKIIEKRQSVAFWCNPISGHATLYWYQQILGQGPKLLIQFQNNGVVDDSQLPKDRFSAERLKGVDSTLKIQPAKLEDSAVYLCASSLVGSSYEQYFGPGTRLTVT.

Here the CDR3 reads CASSQDGQSKSPLHF. The CDR3, as DNA: TGCGCCAGCAGCCAAGACGGACAGTCGAAATCACCCCTCCACTTT. This chain uses TRBV4-1 with TRBJ1-6, with D possibly TRBD1 on 6 matching bases. Trimming pared 0 bases from V and 10 bases from J, leaving 13 bases between. The CDR3 has 15 residues. CDR1 MGHRA and CDR2 YSYEKL come from the germline V gene.

This clone was detected once. The chain couples TRBV29-1 to TRBJ1-6; 7 bases line up with TRBD1. CDR1 is SQVTM, CDR2 ANQGSEA, per germline. V was pared by 8 bases and J by 8 bases, with 9 bases of the junction left unmatched. This CDR3 comprises 13 residues. The CDR3 DNA sequence: TGCAGCTCCTCAGGGGGGATTGATTCACCCCTCCACTTT. Protein sequence: CSSSGGIDSPLHF.

The rearrangement joins TRBV5-1 to TRBJ2-7; 8 bases fit TRBD1. The CDR3 sequence is 14 residues long. CDR1 is SGHRS and CDR2 is YFSETQ in the germline V gene. With V trimmed by 0 bases and J by 3 bases, 2 bases remained unmatched. This CDR3 is CASSLARGRYEQYF. The CDR3, as DNA: TGCGCCAGCAGCTTGGCCAGGGGGCGCTACGAGCAGTACTTC.

V is TRBV3-1 (or the pseudogene TRBV3-2) and J is TRBJ1-2; 7 bases match TRBD1. The CDR3 is 14 residues long. Trimming cost V 4 bases and J 8 bases; bases outside gene matches: 10. CDR1 and CDR2 (germline): LGHDT, YNNKEL (reference sequence). DNA of the CDR3: TGTGCCAGCAGCCCTGATACAGGGGTTGGGGGCTACACCTTC. Its protein is CASSPDTGVGGYTF.

The chain recombines TRBV7-9 with TRBJ2-5; perhaps TRBD2 as D (5 bases). The CDR3 has 16 amino acids. Trimming removed 7 bases from V and 0 bases from J, with 18 bases in between. The germline gives CDR1 SEHNR, CDR2 FQNEAQ (reference sequence). The CDR3 spells CASTEPPDGDQETQYF. The CDR3 DNA reads as TGTGCCAGCACCGAACCACCGGACGGGGACCAAGAGACCCAGTACTTC. Complete variable domain (other parts from reference TRBV7-9 and TRBJ2-5): DTGVSQNPRHKITKRGQNVTFRCDPISEHNRLYWYRQTLGQGPEFLTYFQNEAQLEKSRLLSDRFSAERPKGSFSTLEIQRTEQGDSAMYLCASTEPPDGDQETQYFGPGTRLLVL.

The chain employs TRBV5-1 and TRBJ2-7, with TRBD1 as a possible D gene (6 bases). CDR1 is SGHRS, CDR2 YFSETQ, per germline. Between the trimmed V and J ends, which lost 0 bases and 3 bases, there was a span of 10 bases. The CDR3 sequence is 14 residues long. The CDR3 nucleotides read TGCGCCAGCAGCTTGGAAGGGACATTCTACGAGCAGTACTTC. Translation: CASSLEGTFYEQYF.

The chain uses TRBV27 and TRBJ2-7; possibly TRBD1 for D (6 bases). Germline loops: CDR1 MNHEY, CDR2 SMNVEV (reference sequence). V was cut by 3 bases and J by 5 bases, with 14 bases left in between. This CDR3 has 14 amino acids. CDR3 in DNA: TGTGCCAGCAGTTTCCAGGGGTGGATTCACGAGCAGTACTTC. Protein sequence: CASSFQGWIHEQYF.

The chain employs TRBV2 and TRBJ2-4; a weak D match, TRBD2 (5 bases). Germline-derived CDR1 and CDR2 are SNHLY and FYNNEI. The length of the CDR3 is 15 residues. V was cut by 8 bases and J by 8 bases, with 22 bases left in between. This chain's CDR3 is CASRSRNYGSHIQYF. As DNA, the CDR3 is TGTGCCAGCCGATCGAGGAATTATGGGAGTCACATTCAGTACTTC.

The chain has TRBV4-2 and TRBJ1-3, with 9 bases matching TRBD1. Germline CDR1 reads LGHNA; CDR2 reads YNFKEQ. V was pared by 2 bases and J by 0 bases, with 8 bases of the junction left unmatched. CDR3 length: 18 residues. This chain's CDR3 is CASSQPGTGITSGNTIYF. Here the CDR3 DNA reads TGTGCCAGCAGCCAACCCGGGACAGGGATCACCTCTGGAAACACCATATATTTT.

This clone was counted a few times. V is TRBV3-1 (or the pseudogene TRBV3-2) and J is TRBJ1-2; D is unresolved. The CDR3 has 12 residues. The germline V gene has CDR1 LGHDT and CDR2 YNNKEL (reference sequence). V lost 0 bases and J lost 7, with 6 bases in between. CDR3 sequence reads: CASSQDRVGYTF. The CDR3 DNA follows: TGTGCCAGCAGCCAAGATCGTGTTGGCTACACCTTC.

CDR3 DNA: TGTGCCAGTAGTATTGCCGGGAGGGGTAATGAGCAGTTCTTC. Encoded protein: CASSIAGRGNEQFF. The chain has TRBV19 and TRBJ2-1; 8 bases are shared with TRBD2. Looked up from germline, CDR1 is LNHDA and CDR2 is SQIVND (reference sequence). The CDR3 totals 14 residues. V trimming: 3 bases; J trimming: 7 bases; junction bases outside the gene matches: 5.

The chain carries TRBV3-1 (or the pseudogene TRBV3-2) and TRBJ2-5; D is possibly TRBD2 (6 bases). The V end was cut by 5 bases, the J end by 9 bases, with 13 bases between. The CDR3 runs to 12 residues. Germline CDR1 and CDR2: LGHDT and YNNKEL (reference sequence). The CDR3 bases are TGTGCCAGCAGCTCCACCCCGGGGGCCCAGTACTTC. Amino acid sequence: CASSSTPGAQYF.

The CDR3 region has the DNA TGTGCCAGTAGTCCAGGGACAAGGAGGCCCTACGAGCAGTACTTC. Its translation: CASSPGTRRPYEQYF. The V call is TRBV19, the J call TRBJ2-7; a possible D gene is TRBD1 (6 bases). V lost 5 bases and J 2 bases, leaving 16 bases between the germline ends. Germline V gene data show CDR1 as LNHDA and CDR2 as SQIVND (reference sequence). CDR3 length: 15 residues.

This chain uses TRBV4-1 with TRBJ1-2; TRBD1 matches 10 bases. The germline V gene encodes CDR1 MGHRA and CDR2 YSYEKL. With 4 bases clipped from V and 2 bases from J, the junction kept 10 bases outside the gene matches. The CDR3 totals 17 residues. This CDR3 is CASSPRRGGQGNYGYTF. The CDR3, as DNA: TGCGCCAGCAGCCCACGTCGGGGGGGACAGGGGAACTATGGCTACACCTTC.

The chain has TRBV15 and TRBJ1-2; the D is unclear. Germline CDR1 reads LNHNV; CDR2 reads YYDKDF (reference sequence). Trimming left V 0 bases short and J 5 bases short, with 19 bases between. The CDR3 has 17 amino acids. CDR3: CATSREVLSEGLYGYTF. Here the CDR3 DNA reads TGTGCCACCAGCAGAGAGGTGCTGTCCGAGGGCCTTTATGGCTACACCTTC.

The rearrangement uses TRBV18 and TRBJ1-1, with D tentatively TRBD1 (5 bases). Germline loops: CDR1 KGHSH, CDR2 LQKENI. The CDR3 runs to 14 residues. Trimming cost V 2 bases and J 3 bases, with 10 bases left between them. The CDR3 DNA reads as TGTGCCAGCTCACCAAAGGGGAGGGACACTGAAGCTTTCTTT. Protein product: CASSPKGRDTEAFF.

V usage is TRBV5-4 and J usage is TRBJ2-5; 7 bases fit TRBD2. Unmatched junction bases numbered 7, after V lost 0 bases and J lost 5 bases. Germline V CDR1 and CDR2: SGHNT, YYREEE (reference sequence). The CDR3 runs to 15 residues. The CDR3 sequence: CASSLVAGDRETQYF. CDR3 bases: TGTGCCAGCAGCTTGGTTGCGGGAGACCGGGAGACCCAGTACTTC.

The table lists this clone with a count of one. J is TRBJ2-3 and V is TRBV2; 7 bases are shared with TRBD1. The CDR3 loop spans 14 amino acids. From germline, CDR1 is SNHLY and CDR2 FYNNEI. J gave up 1 base and V 5 bases, and 3 bases lay outside the gene matches. CDR3 sequence: CASSSGQRTDTQYF. The DNA of the CDR3 is TGTGCCAGCAGTTCGGGACAGCGCACAGATACGCAGTATTTT. The full variable domain, rest sourced from reference TRBV2 and TRBJ2-3, is EPEVTQTPSHQVTQMGQEVILRCVPISNHLYFYWYRQILGQKVEFLVSFYNNEISEKSEIFDDQFSVERPDGSNFTLKIRSTKLEDSAMYFCASSSGQRTDTQYFGPGTRLTVL.

The J gene is TRBJ2-3, the V gene TRBV9; weak D call: TRBD2 (6 bases). The CDR3 sequence is 14 residues long. V was clipped by 2 bases and J by 6 bases, with 13 bases between them. Germline V gene sequence: CDR1 SGDLS, CDR2 YYNGEE. The chain's CDR3 is CASSVQVGGDTQYF. The DNA of the CDR3 is TGTGCCAGCAGCGTTCAGGTGGGGGGTGATACGCAGTATTTT.

This chain links TRBV7-8 with TRBJ1-2, with 7 bases fitting TRBD1. V gave up 6 bases and J gave up 1 base; unmatched junction bases: 11. CDR1 and CDR2 (germline): SGHVS, FQNEAQ. This CDR3 is 16 amino acids long. The CDR3 DNA sequence: TGTGCCAGCAGTTCCCTCAGGGCAGGGGGTAACTATGGCTACACCTTC. The encoded protein is CASSSLRAGGNYGYTF.

The chain uses TRBV24-1 and TRBJ2-3; unclear D gene. V dropped 3 bases and J dropped 5 bases, with 14 bases sitting between them. CDR1 KGHDR and CDR2 SFDVKD come from the germline V gene. The CDR3 is made up of 15 amino acids. The DNA for the CDR3 is TGTGCCACCAGTGATCAAACTCGCGGTCGAGATACGCAGTATTTT. Its protein is CATSDQTRGRDTQYF.

In this sample, this clone turned up a few times. The chain joins TRBV2 to TRBJ1-3; D call uncertain. The V end lost 4 bases, the J end lost 0 bases, and 13 bases lay between the germline ends. The CDR3 has 16 residues. Germline loops: CDR1 SNHLY, CDR2 FYNNEI. The CDR3 region is CASSGPVAGSGNTIYF. The DNA for the CDR3 is TGTGCCAGCAGTGGACCCGTGGCAGGCTCTGGAAACACCATATATTTT.

The rearrangement uses TRBV24-1 and TRBJ1-1; TRBD1 is a possible D gene (6 bases). Per germline, CDR1 KGHDR and CDR2 SFDVKD. V shed 8 bases and J shed 9 bases, with 18 bases lying between them. The CDR3 has 13 residues. CDR3 sequence: CATMGEAGTQAFF. CDR3 DNA: TGTGCCACCATGGGGGAAGCGGGGACACAAGCTTTCTTT.

The chain is built from TRBV5-1 and TRBJ2-7, with 8 bases identical to TRBD2. Germline CDR1 and CDR2: SGHRS and YFSETQ. With 0 bases clipped from V and 6 bases from J, the junction kept 14 bases outside the gene matches. This CDR3 comprises 17 residues. CDR3 region: CASSLAPGWRGAGEQYF. CDR3 in DNA: TGCGCCAGCAGCTTGGCCCCGGGTTGGCGGGGGGCGGGCGAGCAGTACTTC.

The chain uses TRBV4-1 and TRBJ1-2, with D unresolved. The V end lost 4 bases, the J end lost 3 bases, and 21 bases lay between the germline ends. Germline values: CDR1 MGHRA, CDR2 YSYEKL. The CDR3 runs 17 residues. CDR3 sequence: CASSRDPGSQRDYGYTF. CDR3 bases: TGCGCCAGCAGCCGAGACCCCGGGAGCCAAAGGGACTATGGCTACACCTTC.

V and J are TRBV6-5 and TRBJ2-6; D is perhaps TRBD1 (6 bases). The CDR3 covers 12 residues. V lost 0 bases to trimming and J lost 14 bases, with 8 bases between them. The germline gives CDR1 MNHEY, CDR2 SVGAGI. CDR3 protein: CASSYSGQILTF. Here the CDR3 DNA reads TGTGCCAGCAGTTACTCTGGACAGATCCTGACTTTC.

The table lists this clone with a count of one. The gene calls are TRBV29-1 and TRBJ2-3; a weak D match, TRBD2 (6 bases). The CDR3 consists of 16 residues. V was pared by 6 bases and J by 0 bases, with 19 bases between. CDR1 and CDR2 (germline): SQVTM, ANQGSEA. In nucleotides, the CDR3 is TGCAGCGTCACCTCCCGGAGGAGCGGGAGCACAGATACGCAGTATTTT. Amino acid sequence: CSVTSRRSGSTDTQYF.

The V gene is TRBV9, the J gene TRBJ1-4; 8 bases fit TRBD1. CDR1 and CDR2 (germline): SGDLS, YYNGEE. This CDR3 comprises 15 residues. The ends lost 1 base at V and 5 bases at J; junction bases unmatched: 4. As DNA, the CDR3 is TGTGCCAGCAGCGTAACGGGACAGGTGAATGAAAAACTGTTTTTT. Translating it yields CASSVTGQVNEKLFF.